These 5 T cell receptor beta chains came from one sample sequenced in a study of blood T cell repertoires in COVID-19. Method: immunoSEQ multiplex PCR; TCRdb's copy keeps in-frame clones and lacks some. Here the sample spans about 190,000 clones, around 86% being singletons. The specimen sequenced was peripheral blood. Source of these receptors: a man aged 35-49 years with acute or convalescent COVID-19.

The gene calls are TRBV13 and TRBJ2-7, with D perhaps TRBD1 (5 bases). This CDR3 contains 12 residues. CDR1 is PRHDT, CDR2 FYEKMQ, per germline (reference sequence). The V gene lost 3 bases and the J gene lost 5 bases, with 8 bases spanning the gap. In DNA, the CDR3 is TGTGCCAGCAGCTTGGGGCGGAACGAGCAGTACTTC. It is translated as CASSLGRNEQYF.

The chain links TRBV5-1 to TRBJ2-3, with D unresolved. V was pared by 0 bases and J by 0 bases, with 14 bases between. The length of the CDR3 is 17 residues. Germline V gene lookup returns CDR1 SGHRS and CDR2 YFSETQ. DNA of the CDR3: TGCGCCAGCAGCTTGGCCTCACACCCCGCTAGCACAGATACGCAGTATTTT. Translating it yields CASSLASHPASTDTQYF.

V and J are TRBV21-1 and TRBJ1-2; the table's D call of TRBD1 was not tested on the DNA. TRBV21-1 constitutes a pseudogene. The CDR3 contains 14 residues. Written as DNA, the CDR3 is TGTGCCAGACGCGACAGGGGTCACCTCTATGGCTACACCTTC. Amino acids: CARRDRGHLYGYTF.

The chain recombines TRBV6-5 with TRBJ1-1, with 7 bases aligning to TRBD1. Germline CDR1 and CDR2: MNHEY and SVGAGI. This CDR3 is built from 15 residues. V lost 6 bases and J lost 5; bases outside the gene matches: 12. The CDR3 DNA sequence: TGTGCCAGCAGCCGAAGACAGGGAGGAGGGACTGAAGCTTTCTTT. Translated, it gives CASSRRQGGGTEAFF.

The chain is built from TRBV7-6 and TRBJ1-1; D gene uncertain. Germline V gene sequence: CDR1 SGHVS, CDR2 FNYEAQ. The V and J ends lost 1 base and 0 bases respectively, with 12 bases between them. The CDR3 totals 16 residues. DNA of the CDR3: TGTGCCAGCAGCTTAGGAAGATCAGGATTGAACACTGAAGCTTTCTTT. Translated: CASSLGRSGLNTEAFF.